The 11 T cell receptor beta chains below come from one sample, sequenced in a study of blood T cell repertoires in COVID-19. Only in-frame clones appear in the TCRdb table, and some are missing; sequencing was by immunoSEQ multiplex PCR. Among roughly 100,000 clones listed, roughly 87% were seen once. Source material: peripheral blood. The receptors originated from a human donor in a cohort sampled during active COVID-19.

The gene calls are TRBV19 and TRBJ2-1, with D tentatively TRBD2 (5 bases). The germline V gene encodes CDR1 LNHDA and CDR2 SQIVND (reference sequence). V lost 5 bases and J 5 bases, leaving 13 bases between the germline ends. This CDR3 spans 14 amino acids. In DNA form, the CDR3 reads TGTGCCAGTAGTTCTGGACTGCAGGACAATGAGCAGTTCTTC. Translating it yields CASSSGLQDNEQFF.

J is TRBJ2-7 and V is TRBV30, with D possibly TRBD1 on 6 matching bases. V dropped 1 base and J dropped 6 bases, with 19 bases sitting between them. Germline CDR1 reads GTSNPN; CDR2 reads SVGIG (reference sequence). The CDR3 sequence is 15 residues long. In DNA, the CDR3 is TGTGCCTGGAGTGACCCCCCAACAGGGTTCGGCGAGCAGTACTTC. Its translation is CAWSDPPTGFGEQYF.

The gene calls are TRBV2 and TRBJ2-3; 8 nucleotides agree with TRBD1. Germline V gene lookup returns CDR1 SNHLY and CDR2 FYNNEI. Losses at the gene ends were 6 bases for V and 1 base for J; bases not matched to a gene: 3. The CDR3 extends over 14 amino acids. The CDR3: CASRIQGGTDTQYF. The CDR3 DNA reads as TGTGCCAGCAGAATACAGGGGGGCACAGATACGCAGTATTTT.

J is TRBJ1-5 and V is TRBV30; D may be TRBD1 (5 bases). CDR1 and CDR2 (germline): GTSNPN, SVGIG (reference sequence). The CDR3 contains 17 residues. V lost 1 base, J lost 4 bases, and 20 bases lay in between. DNA of the CDR3: TGTGCCTGGAGTGAAGCCAGGGCGCGGGGAGGTAATCAGCCCCAGCATTTT. Translation gives CAWSEARARGGNQPQHF. Full variable domain (rest looked up from reference TRBV30 and TRBJ1-5): SQTIHQWPATLVQPVGSPLSLECTVEGTSNPNLYWYRQAAGRGLQLLFYSVGIGQISSEVPQNLSASRPQDRQFILSSKKLLLSDSGFYLCAWSEARARGGNQPQHFGDGTRLSIL.

This chain links TRBV5-1 with TRBJ2-3; 12 bases match TRBD2. Germline CDR1 and CDR2: SGHRS and YFSETQ. The CDR3 contains 14 residues. V was pared by 4 bases and J by 3 bases, with 0 bases of the junction left unmatched. In DNA form, the CDR3 reads TGCGCCAGCAGCACTAGCGGGGGGACAGATACGCAGTATTTT. It codes for CASSTSGGTDTQYF.

The chain employs TRBV28 and TRBJ2-7; 8 bases align to TRBD2. From germline, CDR1 is MDHEN and CDR2 SYDVKM. V shed 6 bases and J 3 bases; nucleotides not matched to a gene: 10. The CDR3 is made up of 15 amino acids. In nucleotides, the CDR3 is TGTGCCAGCAGCGACGCTCGCGGGGGGATCTACGAGCAGTACTTC. Residues: CASSDARGGIYEQYF.

This clone was counted a single time. This sequence joins TRBV11-2 and TRBJ2-5; D may be TRBD1 (6 bases). There are 14 residues in the CDR3. Germline V CDR1 and CDR2: SGHAT, FQNNGV. Trimming left V 5 bases short and J 0 bases short, with 10 bases between. The CDR3 loop reads CASSLGQYQETQYF. CDR3 bases: TGTGCCAGCAGCCTCGGACAGTACCAAGAGACCCAGTACTTC.

Only a few counts were recorded for this clone. This chain uses TRBV6-2 or TRBV6-3 with TRBJ1-5; 7 positions agree with TRBD1. The V gene's germline CDR1 is MNHEY and CDR2 SVGEGT. V lost 6 bases, J lost 0 bases, and 8 bases stayed unmatched. This CDR3 comprises 16 residues. The CDR3 DNA follows: TGTGCCAGCAGCCGCGGACAGGTTTATAGCAATCAGCCCCAGCATTTT. As protein: CASSRGQVYSNQPQHF.

The rearrangement links TRBV5-5 to TRBJ2-2; D may be TRBD1 (7 bases). The CDR3 totals 15 residues. V dropped 4 bases and J dropped 7 bases, with 17 bases sitting between them. In germline, CDR1 is SGHKS, CDR2 YYEKEE (reference sequence). CDR3 loop: CASSETPQGGGELFF. The CDR3 DNA sequence: TGTGCCAGCAGCGAGACCCCGCAGGGGGGCGGGGAGCTGTTTTTT.

Of note for this clone: A single base separates this from a much larger clone, so it may be a read error. V gene TRBV7-2 combines with J gene TRBJ2-7, with D maybe TRBD2 (6 bases). V was clipped by 3 bases and J by 0 bases, with 6 bases between them. This CDR3 contains 13 residues. Germline CDR1 and CDR2: SGHTA and FQGNSA. In nucleotides, the CDR3 is TGTGCCAGCAGCTTCGGGGGCTCCTACGAGCAGTACTTC. Its protein is CASSFGGSYEQYF.

The CDR3 protein is CASSLISDIEAFF. CDR3 DNA: TGTGCCAGCAGCTTGATTTCAGATATTGAAGCTTTCTTT. The chain combines TRBV5-4 with TRBJ1-1; D is uncertain. The CDR3 runs 13 residues. Germline V gene data show CDR1 as SGHNT and CDR2 as YYREEE (reference sequence). V shed 1 base and J shed 7 bases, with 11 bases lying between them.